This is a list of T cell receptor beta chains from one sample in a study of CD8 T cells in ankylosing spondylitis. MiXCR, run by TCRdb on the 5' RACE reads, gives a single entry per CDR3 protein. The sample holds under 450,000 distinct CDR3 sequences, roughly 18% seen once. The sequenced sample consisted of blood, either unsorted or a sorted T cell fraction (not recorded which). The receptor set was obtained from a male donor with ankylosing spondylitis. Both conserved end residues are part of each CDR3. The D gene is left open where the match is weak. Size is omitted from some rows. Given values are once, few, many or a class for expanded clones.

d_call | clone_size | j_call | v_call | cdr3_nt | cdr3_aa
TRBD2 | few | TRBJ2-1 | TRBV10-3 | TGTGCCATCAGTGAAAGCGGGAACTACAATGAGCAGTTCTTC | CAISESGNYNEQFF
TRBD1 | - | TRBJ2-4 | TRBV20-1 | TGCAGTGCAATGGGACAGTTAGCCAAAAACATTCAGTACTTC | CSAMGQLAKNIQYF
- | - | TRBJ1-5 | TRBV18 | TGTGCCAGCTCACCAGGGGCGAACCAGCCCCAGCATTTT | CASSPGANQPQHF
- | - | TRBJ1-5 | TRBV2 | TGTGCCAGCAGTCGGCGTTTGGGGGCAGGGCCCCAGCATTTT | CASSRRLGAGPQHF
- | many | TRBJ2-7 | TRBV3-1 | TGTGCCAGCAGTCCTAGGGGGTACGAGCAGTACTTC | CASSPRGYEQYF
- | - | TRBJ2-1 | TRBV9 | TGTGCCAGCAGCCCCCCCGGGACTTCAGAGGGCAAGCAAAACTTC | CASSPPGTSEGKQNF
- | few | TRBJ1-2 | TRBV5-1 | TGCGCCAGCAGCTTGGAATCGGGGAGAAGTGGCTACACCTTC | CASSLESGRSGYTF
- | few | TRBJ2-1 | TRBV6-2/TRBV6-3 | TGTGCCAGCAAGGACCCTTACAATGAGCAGTTCTTC | CASKDPYNEQFF
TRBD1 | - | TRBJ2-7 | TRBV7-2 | TGTGCCAGCAGCTATAGACAGGGGCTAAGTTACGAGCAGTACTTC | CASSYRQGLSYEQYF
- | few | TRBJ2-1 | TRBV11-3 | TGTGCCAGCAGCTTAGCTGGCCGCCCCTCGGTGCAGTTCTTC | CASSLAGRPSVQFF
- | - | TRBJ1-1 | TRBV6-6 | TGTGCCAGCCCTGGACAGAAGAACACTGAAGCTTTCTTT | CASPGQKNTEAFF
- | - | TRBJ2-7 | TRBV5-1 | TGCGCCAGCAGCGAACCGGTCTCCTACGAGCAGTACTTC | CASSEPVSYEQYF
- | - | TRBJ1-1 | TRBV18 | TGTGCCAGCTCACCGCGACGTACGGCTGAAGCTTTCTTT | CASSPRRTAEAFF
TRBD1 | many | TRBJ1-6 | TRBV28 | TGTGCCAGCAGCCGGGGCGGACAGGCTTATAATTCACCCCTCCACTTT | CASSRGGQAYNSPLHF
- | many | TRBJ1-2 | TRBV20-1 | TGCAGTGCTAGGCAGGGCCCAGTGCTCACCTTC | CSARQGPVLTF
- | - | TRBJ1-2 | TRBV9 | TGTGCCAGCAGCCCGGGAATGGTTTTTAACTATGGCTACACCTTC | CASSPGMVFNYGYTF
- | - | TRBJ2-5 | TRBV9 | TGTGCCAGCAGCTCGACTGCGAAAGAGACCCAGTACTTC | CASSSTAKETQYF
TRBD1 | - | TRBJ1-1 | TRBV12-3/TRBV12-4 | TGTGCCTGCAGTTCCTCGGACAGGGGGGTCTCGAACACTGAAGCTTTCTTT | CACSSSDRGVSNTEAFF
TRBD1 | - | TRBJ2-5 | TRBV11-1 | TGTGCCAGCAGCTTGGGGTCGACAGGGATAGAGACCCAGTACTTC | CASSLGSTGIETQYF
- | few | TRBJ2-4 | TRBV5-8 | TGTGCCAGCAGCTGCCGGGACATCAGACGGTACTTC | CASSCRDIRRYF
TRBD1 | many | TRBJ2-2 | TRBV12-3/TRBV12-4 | TGTGCCAGCAGTCCTAGACAGGGGGGAGGCGGGGAGCTGTTTTTT | CASSPRQGGGGELFF
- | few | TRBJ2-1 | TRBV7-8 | TGTGCCAGCAGCTTAGAAGCGGGCCCCCTGAGTCGGGAGCAGTTCTTC | CASSLEAGPLSREQFF
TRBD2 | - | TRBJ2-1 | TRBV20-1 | TGCAGTGCTTCCCCCACAGCGGGGGGGCCCAATGAGCAGTTCTTC | CSASPTAGGPNEQFF
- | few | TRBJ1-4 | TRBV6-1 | TGTGCCAGCAGTGAGCTTGTAGTCTCTAATGAAAAACTGTTTTTT | CASSELVVSNEKLFF
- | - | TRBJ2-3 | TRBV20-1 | TGCAGTGCTAAGGGACTCTTATTCACAGATACGCAGTATTTT | CSAKGLLFTDTQYF
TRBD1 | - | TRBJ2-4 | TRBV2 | TGTGCCAGCAGTGGGACCGGGACAGCGGACATTCAGTACTTC | CASSGTGTADIQYF
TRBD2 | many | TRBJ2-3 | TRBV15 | TGTGCCACTAGCGGGAGGGCCTGGGACGTAGATACGCAGTATTTT | CATSGRAWDVDTQYF
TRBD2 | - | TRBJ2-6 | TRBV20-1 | TGCAGTGCTCCGGGACTAGCGGGAGCTGGGGCCAACGTCCTGACTTTC | CSAPGLAGAGANVLTF
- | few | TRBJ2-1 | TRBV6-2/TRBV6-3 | TGTGCCAGCAGTTACTCGTTTATTTACAATGAGCAGTTCTTC | CASSYSFIYNEQFF
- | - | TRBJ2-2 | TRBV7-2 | TGTGCCAGCAGCTTAGCTCTGCTAGGTCGGGCCGGGGAGCTGTTTTTT | CASSLALLGRAGELFF
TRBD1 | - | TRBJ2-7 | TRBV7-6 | TGTGCCAGCAGCTCCTCAACCGGACAGGGGCCCGAGCAGTACTTC | CASSSSTGQGPEQYF
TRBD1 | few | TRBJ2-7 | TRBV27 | TGTGCCAGCAGTTTATTGTCTTTTGGGACAGGGATCTACGAGCAGTACTTC | CASSLLSFGTGIYEQYF
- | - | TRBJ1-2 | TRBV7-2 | TGTGCCAGCAGCCTATTGTTACAGGGATCTAGGTATGGCTACACCTTC | CASSLLLQGSRYGYTF
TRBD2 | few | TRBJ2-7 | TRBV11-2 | TGTGCCAGCAGCTCCAGACTAGCCCACGAGCAGTACTTC | CASSSRLAHEQYF
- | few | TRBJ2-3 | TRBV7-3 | TGTGCCAGCAGCTCCAGACTAGTCTCTGTCGGTCCCACAGATACGCAGTATTTT | CASSSRLVSVGPTDTQYF
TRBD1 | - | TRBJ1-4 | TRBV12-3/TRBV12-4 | TGTGCCAGCAGTCGACAGGGCGACTCCGGTAGGAAACTGTTTTTT | CASSRQGDSGRKLFF
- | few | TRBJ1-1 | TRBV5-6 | TGTGCCAGCAGCTTGGACAGGAGAGATGAAGCTTTCTTT | CASSLDRRDEAFF
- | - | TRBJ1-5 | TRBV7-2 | TGTGCCAGCAGCTTAGCGATGCGACAGGATAGCAATCAGCCCCAGCATTTT | CASSLAMRQDSNQPQHF
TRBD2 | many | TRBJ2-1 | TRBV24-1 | TGTGCCGTGGGGCGGGGGGGTTACAATGAGCAGTTCTTC | CAVGRGGYNEQFF
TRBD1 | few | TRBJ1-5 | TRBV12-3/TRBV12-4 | TGTGCCAGCAAGACCGGGACAGGTATACAGCCCCAGCATTTT | CASKTGTGIQPQHF
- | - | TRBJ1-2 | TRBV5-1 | TGCGCCAGCAGCCTGGGGGCCACAGGGCTACTCAACTATGGCTACACCTTC | CASSLGATGLLNYGYTF
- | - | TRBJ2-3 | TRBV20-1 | TGCAGTGCAGGGGTGCAGGGTGGAGATACGCAGTATTTT | CSAGVQGGDTQYF
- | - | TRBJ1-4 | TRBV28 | TGTGCCAGCAGTTCCCCGCCAGGGGCTAAGCTGGGTGAAAAACTGTTTTTT | CASSSPPGAKLGEKLFF